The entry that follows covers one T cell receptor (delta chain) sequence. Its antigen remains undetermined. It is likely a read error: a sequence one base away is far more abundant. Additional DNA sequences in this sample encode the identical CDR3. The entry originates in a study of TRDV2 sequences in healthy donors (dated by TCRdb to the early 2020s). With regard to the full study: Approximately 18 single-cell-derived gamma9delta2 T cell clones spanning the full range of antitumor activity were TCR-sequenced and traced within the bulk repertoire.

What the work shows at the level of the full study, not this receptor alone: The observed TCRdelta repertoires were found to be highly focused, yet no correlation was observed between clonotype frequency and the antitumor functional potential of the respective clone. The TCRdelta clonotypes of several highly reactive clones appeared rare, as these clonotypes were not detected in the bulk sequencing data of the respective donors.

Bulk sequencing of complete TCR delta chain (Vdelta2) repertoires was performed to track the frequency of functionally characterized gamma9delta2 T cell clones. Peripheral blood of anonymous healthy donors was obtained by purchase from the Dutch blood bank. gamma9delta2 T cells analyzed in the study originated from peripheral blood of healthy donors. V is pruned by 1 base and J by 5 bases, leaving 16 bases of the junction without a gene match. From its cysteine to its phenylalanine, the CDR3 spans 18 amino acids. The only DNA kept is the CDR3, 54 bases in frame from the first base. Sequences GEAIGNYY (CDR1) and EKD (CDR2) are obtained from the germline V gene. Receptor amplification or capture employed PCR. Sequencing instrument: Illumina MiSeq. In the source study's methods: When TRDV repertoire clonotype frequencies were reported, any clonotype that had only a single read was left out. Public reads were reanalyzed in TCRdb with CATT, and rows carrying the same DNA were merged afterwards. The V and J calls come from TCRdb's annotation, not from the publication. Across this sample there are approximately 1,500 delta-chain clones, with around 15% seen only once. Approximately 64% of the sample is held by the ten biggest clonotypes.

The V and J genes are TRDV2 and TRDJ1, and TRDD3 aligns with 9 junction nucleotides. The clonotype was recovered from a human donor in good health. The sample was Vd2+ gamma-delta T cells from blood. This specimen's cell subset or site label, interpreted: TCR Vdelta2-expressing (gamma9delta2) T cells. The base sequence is TGTGCCTGTGACACTCTGCGTCAGACTGGGGGACCCACTGATAAACTCATCTTT. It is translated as CACDTLRQTGGPTDKLIF.